This T cell receptor (beta chain) was retrieved from a study of OX40 agonist ivuxolimab in advanced cancers. Germline CDR1 and CDR2: MNHNY and SVGAGI (reference sequence). This CDR3 region has 13 residues. V was clipped by 4 bases and J by 2 bases, with 8 bases between them. The method was immunoSEQ multiplex PCR; TCRdb's version includes in-frame clones alone and lacks a portion of them. The data show roughly 30,000 clones, just over 90% seen once. Autoimmune disease history or systemic immunosuppression disqualified patients. The sequence was obtained from an adult with an advanced solid tumor such as melanoma, head and neck, liver or kidney cancer. The chain couples TRBV6-6 to TRBJ1-1, with D hard to call. The material was CD4+ or CD8+ T cells sorted from blood, obtained in a trial of the OX40 agonist ivuxolimab. CDR3 nucleotide sequence: TGTGCCAGCAGTTTGGGCAGAAACACTGAAGCTTTCTTT. It is translated as CASSLGRNTEAFF.